The text below deals with one TCR beta chain. Its specificity is not known. An end of the junction differs from the germline gene, which may be a read error. This CDR3 has 15 amino acids. Germline V gene sequence: CDR1 SGHRS, CDR2 YFSETQ. Genomic DNA served as template for TCR beta VDJ and CDR3 profiling. Using its own MiXCR run on the reads, TCRdb lists one record per CDR3 protein. The table lists 350,000 to 450,000 distinct CDR3 sequences, 55% to 75% of them singletons, with 3.5% to 4.5% in the top ten. The entry originates in a study of CD8+CD57+ T cells in acquired aplastic anemia. Study-level points and caveats: Patients and controls turned out to have around 29 CD8+ CDR3 sequences in common.

The sequencing sample was made of sorted CD4+, CD8+, or CD8+CD57+ T cells (not recorded which) from PBMCs. This sequence joins TRBV5-1 and TRBJ2-3, with a possible D match to TRBD2 (6 bases). This TCR was sampled from a human donor in good health, serving as a control. The CDR3 nucleotides are TGTGCCAGCTACCTGGCGGGGCCACTTACAGATACGCAGTATTTT. Its translation is CASYLAGPLTDTQYF.